Listed below are T cell receptor beta chains from one sample, sequenced in a study of cytomegalovirus exposure and HLA in healthy donors. TCRdb's copy holds only in-frame clones and misses some; the assay was immunoSEQ multiplex PCR. Found here are around 130,000 clones, about 82% of them singletons; the top ten hold about 1%. Source material: PBMCs. These receptors originate from a boy aged 5 to 17 in good health and CMV-seronegative. Both conserved end residues are part of each CDR3. A D gene is named only where the DNA matches it firmly. Size is stated for part of the rows, as once, few or many counts, or as a class when the clone is expanded.

d_call,v_call,cdr3_length,j_call,clone_size,cdr3_nt,cdr3_aa
NA,TRBV6-5,12,TRBJ2-2,NA,TGTGCCAGCTCCCGGAACACCGGGGAGCTGTTTTTT,CASSRNTGELFF
TRBD2,TRBV27,13,TRBJ2-7,NA,TGTGCCAGCAAAGGACTAGCGACCTACGAGCAGTACTTC,CASKGLATYEQYF
TRBD1,TRBV6-1,14,TRBJ1-1,NA,TGTGCCAGCGTTGACAGGGGATTGAACACTGAAGCTTTCTTT,CASVDRGLNTEAFF
NA,TRBV9,14,TRBJ1-1,NA,TGTGCCAGCAGCGGAAGTTTGAGGGACACTGAAGCTTTCTTT,CASSGSLRDTEAFF
NA,TRBV28,12,TRBJ1-5,NA,TGTGCCAGCATGGCGGGAGTCCAGCCCCAGCATTTT,CASMAGVQPQHF
TRBD1,TRBV30,13,TRBJ1-4,NA,TGTGCCTGGGCCCGGGACAGCAATGAAAAACTGTTTTTT,CAWARDSNEKLFF
TRBD1,TRBV6-4,15,TRBJ2-1,NA,TGTGCCAGCAGTGAAGGACAGGGACAGTACAATGAGCAGTTCTTC,CASSEGQGQYNEQFF
NA,TRBV30,17,TRBJ1-6,once,TGTGCCTGGAACCTACCGGGACACAACCCCTATAATTCACCCCTCCACTTT,CAWNLPGHNPYNSPLHF
NA,TRBV9,14,TRBJ1-5,NA,TGTGCCAGCAGCGAGGGCAGGGATGATCAGCCCCAGCATTTT,CASSEGRDDQPQHF
NA,TRBV7-9,18,TRBJ1-4,few,TGTGCCAGCAGCCCCCGGGGGATGCAGTCAGCAACTAATGAAAAACTGTTTTTT,CASSPRGMQSATNEKLFF
TRBD1,TRBV5-1,14,TRBJ1-1,NA,TGCGCCAGCAGCTTGGGACAGGGGTTCACTGAAGCTTTCTTT,CASSLGQGFTEAFF
TRBD2,TRBV4-2,19,TRBJ2-3,NA,TGTGCCAGCAGCCAAAGTTTGGTAGCGGGAGGGACGGGCACAGATACGCAGTATTTT,CASSQSLVAGGTGTDTQYF
TRBD1,TRBV30,13,TRBJ2-2,NA,TGTGCCTGGAGTTGGACAGGGGGCGGGGAGCTGTTTTTT,CAWSWTGGGELFF
TRBD1,TRBV2,13,TRBJ2-7,NA,TGTGCCAGCAGCCGACAGGGGGACTACGAGCAGTACTTC,CASSRQGDYEQYF
TRBD1,TRBV6-1,14,TRBJ1-1,once,TGTGCCAGCAAGCGGACAGGGCTGAACACTGAAGCTTTCTTT,CASKRTGLNTEAFF
NA,TRBV6-1,15,TRBJ1-5,NA,TGTGCCAGCAGTGAAGCGGGCATAGGGGGTCAGCCCCAGCATTTT,CASSEAGIGGQPQHF
TRBD1,TRBV2,14,TRBJ2-7,NA,TGTGCCAGCAGTGATTGGGACAGGGTGTACGAGCAGTACTTC,CASSDWDRVYEQYF
TRBD2,TRBV7-9,15,TRBJ2-1,NA,TGTGCCAGCAGCTTGGGGCGGGAGGGCCTCAATGAGCAGTTCTTC,CASSLGREGLNEQFF
TRBD1,TRBV7-3,17,TRBJ1-1,NA,TGTGCCAGCAGCCTCAGGGGGCAGGGCCGGGGGGACACTGAAGCTTTCTTT,CASSLRGQGRGDTEAFF
TRBD1,TRBV10-2,15,TRBJ2-1,once,TGCGCCAGCAGTGAGCTGGGACAGGGGGCCAATGAGCAGTTCTTC,CASSELGQGANEQFF
NA,TRBV5-1,14,TRBJ2-3,few,TGCGCCAGCAGCCCTGGGACAAGCGCAGATACGCAGTATTTT,CASSPGTSADTQYF
NA,TRBV30,12,TRBJ1-5,few,TGTGCCTGGAGTACAGGTTGGCGGCCCCAGCATTTT,CAWSTGWRPQHF
NA,TRBV30,12,TRBJ1-2,NA,TGTGCCTGGAACGCGGGGGGTTATGGCTACACCTTC,CAWNAGGYGYTF
NA,TRBV5-4,13,TRBJ2-1,NA,TGTGCCAGCAGCTTGTTCTCAGACAATGAGCAGTTCTTC,CASSLFSDNEQFF
NA,TRBV7-9,11,TRBJ1-1,NA,TGTGCCAGCAGCGCTACAGAAGAAGCTTTCTTT,CASSATEEAFF
NA,TRBV16,14,TRBJ2-7,few,TGTGCCAGCAGCCAGGAGGTAGTGAGCTACGAGCAGTACTTC,CASSQEVVSYEQYF
TRBD1,TRBV5-1,15,TRBJ1-2,NA,TGCGCCAGCAGCTTGGGGGTGACAGGGAACTATGGCTACACCTTC,CASSLGVTGNYGYTF
NA,TRBV10-3,16,TRBJ1-5,once,TGTGCCATCAGCCCCGGGCCCATCTCGGGGGACCAGCCCCAGCATTTT,CAISPGPISGDQPQHF
TRBD2,TRBV30,14,TRBJ2-1,NA,TGTGCCTGGATGGGACTAGCGGAGTACAATGAGCAGTTCTTC,CAWMGLAEYNEQFF
NA,TRBV27,17,TRBJ2-1,NA,TGTGCCAGCAGCCTGGGTCTGGAGCCTAGCTCCTACAATGAGCAGTTCTTC,CASSLGLEPSSYNEQFF
TRBD2,TRBV6-1,15,TRBJ2-1,NA,TGTGCCAGCAGTGAACGGCTAGCGGGAGGCAATGAGCAGTTCTTC,CASSERLAGGNEQFF
TRBD1,TRBV6-5,15,TRBJ2-1,NA,TGTGCCAGCAGGGCAACCGGGACAGGGGGAGGGGAGCAGTTCTTC,CASRATGTGGGEQFF
NA,TRBV6-5,14,TRBJ2-7,NA,TGTGCCAGCAGAAGAGGACAGACAATAGGCGAGCAGTACTTC,CASRRGQTIGEQYF
NA,TRBV30,12,TRBJ1-2,NA,TGTGCCTGGAGCTCCAGGGGCTATGGCTACACCTTC,CAWSSRGYGYTF
TRBD1,TRBV19,16,TRBJ1-5,few,TGTGCCAGTAGTATAGAGGATCGGACAGGGTTTCAGCCCCAGCATTTT,CASSIEDRTGFQPQHF
NA,TRBV5-4,15,TRBJ2-2,few,TGTGCCAGCAGCTGGTCAGGAGGTGGCACCGGGGAGCTGTTTTTT,CASSWSGGGTGELFF
NA,TRBV5-5,15,TRBJ1-1,NA,TGTGCCAGCAGCTTGGTTGCGGGTTTGAACACTGAAGCTTTCTTT,CASSLVAGLNTEAFF
TRBD2,TRBV6-5,15,TRBJ2-1,few,TGTGCCAGCAGGTGGCGGGGGAGCAGGTACGATGAGCAGTTCTTC,CASRWRGSRYDEQFF
NA,TRBV7-2,15,TRBJ1-3,NA,TGTGCCAGCAGCTTTTTTTCGGGGTCCGGAAACACCATATATTTT,CASSFFSGSGNTIYF
NA,TRBV5-1,15,TRBJ1-1,NA,TGCGCCAGCAGCTTGGAGACGACAATGAACACTGAAGCTTTCTTT,CASSLETTMNTEAFF
TRBD1,TRBV25-1,14,TRBJ1-4,NA,TGTGCCAGCAGTGGCACAGGGGGTGGTGAAAAACTGTTTTTT,CASSGTGGGEKLFF
NA,TRBV15,17,TRBJ1-1,NA,TGTGCCACCAGCAGAGATCTGGTCCGTGACAGGAACACTGAAGCTTTCTTT,CATSRDLVRDRNTEAFF
NA,TRBV5-5,12,TRBJ2-2,NA,TGTGCCAGCAGCTTGAAGCCCGGGGAGCTGTTTTTT,CASSLKPGELFF
TRBD2,TRBV7-3,13,TRBJ2-1,NA,TGTGCCAGCAGCTCGAGGACTAGCCATGAGCAGTTCTTC,CASSSRTSHEQFF
NA,TRBV27,16,TRBJ1-4,NA,TGTGCCAGCAGTCGCCGGGGGGGCAGGGCGGAAGAAAAACTGTTTTTT,CASSRRGGRAEEKLFF
NA,TRBV30,12,TRBJ2-7,NA,TGTGCCTGGAGTAGAGGTGGAAACGAGCAGTACTTC,CAWSRGGNEQYF
TRBD1,TRBV30,11,TRBJ1-2,NA,TGTGCCTGGAGCGGGACAGATGGCTACACCTTC,CAWSGTDGYTF
NA,TRBV7-9,14,TRBJ2-7,NA,TGTGCCAGCAGCCCCACCCCCTACTCCTACGAGCAGTACTTC,CASSPTPYSYEQYF
NA,TRBV19,14,TRBJ1-2,NA,TGTGCCAGTAGTTCAACAGACCCTAACTATGGCTACACCTTC,CASSSTDPNYGYTF
NA,TRBV4-3,16,TRBJ1-4,few,TGCGCCAGCAGCCAGGTTGGGGGCGGTCAGGGTGAAAAACTGTTTTTT,CASSQVGGGQGEKLFF
NA,TRBV5-4,15,TRBJ2-7,NA,TGTGCCAGCAGCCCGCTAGGAAACAGGGAGGGCGAGCAGTACTTC,CASSPLGNREGEQYF
TRBD2,TRBV9,16,TRBJ2-3,NA,TGTGCCAGCAGCGACCGCGGAGCGGGAGAGATAGATACGCAGTATTTT,CASSDRGAGEIDTQYF
NA,TRBV5-6,14,TRBJ2-3,NA,TGTGCCAGCAGCCGGGGGACCTACACAGATACGCAGTATTTT,CASSRGTYTDTQYF
NA,TRBV7-2,14,TRBJ2-1,NA,TGTGCCAGCAGCTTAGCTGTCAGAAACAATGAGCAGTTCTTC,CASSLAVRNNEQFF